Ten or more counts support the clone carrying this TCR beta chain. Its antigen is not identified. These data originate in a study of CD8 T cells in ankylosing spondylitis. Study-level points and caveats: According to the report, clones linked to the disease were significantly enriched in matched synovial fluid samples taken from ankylosing spondylitis patients. Characteristic, it appeared, of ankylosing spondylitis blood was a TCR beta motif of eight or nine highly homologous variants.

The V and J ends lost 1 base and 4 bases respectively, with 11 bases between them. There are 14 residues in the CDR3. Germline loops: CDR1 SGHTA, CDR2 FQGNSA. A single record per CDR3 protein comes from TCRdb applying MiXCR to the 5' RACE reads. The sample consists of approximately 250,000 distinct CDR3 sequences, approximately 8% of them appearing once. V is TRBV7-2 and J is TRBJ2-7; D possibly corresponds to TRBD2 (5 bases). Sequenced input: blood, either unsorted or a sorted T cell fraction (not recorded which). The clonotype comes from a female donor with ankylosing spondylitis or in good health (not recorded which). The CDR3 here is CASSLGSELYEQYF. CDR3 bases: TGTGCCAGCAGCTTAGGTAGCGAACTATACGAGCAGTACTTC.